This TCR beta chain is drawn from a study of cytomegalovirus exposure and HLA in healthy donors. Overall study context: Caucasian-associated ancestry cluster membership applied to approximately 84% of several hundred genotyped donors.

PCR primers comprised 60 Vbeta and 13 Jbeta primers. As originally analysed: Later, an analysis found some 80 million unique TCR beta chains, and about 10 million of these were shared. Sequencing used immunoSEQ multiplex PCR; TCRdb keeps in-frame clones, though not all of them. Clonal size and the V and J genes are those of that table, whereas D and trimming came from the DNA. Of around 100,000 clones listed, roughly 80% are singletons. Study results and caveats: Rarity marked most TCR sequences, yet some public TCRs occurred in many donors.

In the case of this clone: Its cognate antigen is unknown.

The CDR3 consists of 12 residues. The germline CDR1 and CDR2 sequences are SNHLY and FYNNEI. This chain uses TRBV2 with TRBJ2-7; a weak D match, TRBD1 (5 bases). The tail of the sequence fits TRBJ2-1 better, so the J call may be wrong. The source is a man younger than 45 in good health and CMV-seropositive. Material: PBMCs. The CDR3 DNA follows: TGTGCCAGCGACAGTCCCTACAATGAGCAGTTCTTC. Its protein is CASDSPYNEQFF.